Given below is one T cell receptor (beta chain) in context. Antigen specificity is unknown. This sample was taken from a study of cytotoxic CD8 clonotypes in ibrutinib-treated CLL. Background on the study: The group held about 11 relapsed/refractory and about 15 treatment-naive patients, with roughly 17 IGHV unmutated. Study-wide points: Higher clonality was seen at ibrutinib response and a return toward baseline at progression. Public clonotypes (which were uncommon) either contracted or remained stable on treatment.

Germline assignment: CDR1 SGHNT and CDR2 YYREEE (reference sequence). The CDR3 sequence is 14 residues long. V lost 0 bases to trimming and J lost 3 bases; unmatched junction nucleotides: 3. The protocol was immunoSEQ multiplex PCR, while the TCRdb copy is restricted to in-frame clones and leaves out a portion. In the table there are 65,000 to 90,000 clones, around 78% of which are singletons. The receptor's source is a human donor with chronic lymphocytic leukemia. Sequenced here: PBMCs, sampled after 24 months of ibrutinib treatment. V is TRBV5-4 and J is TRBJ2-7; 7 bases align to TRBD1. The CDR3 bases are TGTGCCAGCAGCTTGGGACAGGGAAACTACGAGCAGTACTTC. Residues: CASSLGQGNYEQYF.